This paragraph reports one T cell receptor beta chain. The length of the CDR3 is 15 residues. Unmatched junction bases numbered 6, after V lost 5 bases and J lost 6 bases. Germline CDR1 reads MNHEY; CDR2 reads SMNVEV (reference sequence). The table came from immunoSEQ multiplex PCR; TCRdb's copy has only in-frame clones and leaves some out. The sample holds about 40,000 clones; roughly 88% are singletons and the top ten take around 9%. The record originates from a study of blood T cell repertoires in COVID-19. The source material was peripheral blood. This TCR was sampled from a woman between 65 and 79 years old with acute or convalescent COVID-19. The chain combines TRBV27 with TRBJ2-1; TRBD2 matches 11 bases. The CDR3 region is CASSHLAGGSNEQFF. The CDR3 nucleotides are TGTGCCAGCAGTCACCTAGCGGGAGGAAGCAATGAGCAGTTCTTC.